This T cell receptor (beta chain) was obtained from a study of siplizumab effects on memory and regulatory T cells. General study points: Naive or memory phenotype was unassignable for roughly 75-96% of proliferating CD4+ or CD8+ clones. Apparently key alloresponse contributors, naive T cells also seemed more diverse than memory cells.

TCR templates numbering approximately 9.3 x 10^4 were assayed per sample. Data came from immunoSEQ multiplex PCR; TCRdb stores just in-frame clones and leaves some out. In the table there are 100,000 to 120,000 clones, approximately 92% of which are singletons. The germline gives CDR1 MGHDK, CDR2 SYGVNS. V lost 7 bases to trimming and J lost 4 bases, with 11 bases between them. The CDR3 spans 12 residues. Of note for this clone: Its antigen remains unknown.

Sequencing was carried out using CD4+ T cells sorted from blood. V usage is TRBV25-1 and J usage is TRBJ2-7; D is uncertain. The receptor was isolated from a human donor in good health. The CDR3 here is CASNGLGYEQYF. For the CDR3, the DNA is TGTGCCAGCAACGGGTTGGGGTACGAGCAGTACTTC.